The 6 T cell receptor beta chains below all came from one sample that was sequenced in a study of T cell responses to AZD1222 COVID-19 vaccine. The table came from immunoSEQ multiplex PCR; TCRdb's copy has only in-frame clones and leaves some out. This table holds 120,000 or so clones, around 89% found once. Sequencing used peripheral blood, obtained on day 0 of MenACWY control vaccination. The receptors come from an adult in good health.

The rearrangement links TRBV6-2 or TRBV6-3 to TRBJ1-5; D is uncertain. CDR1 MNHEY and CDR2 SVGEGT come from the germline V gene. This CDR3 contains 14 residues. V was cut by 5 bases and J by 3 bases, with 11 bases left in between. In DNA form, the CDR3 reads TGTGCCAGCAGTCAGGAGGCTACCAATCAGCCCCAGCATTTT. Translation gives CASSQEATNQPQHF.

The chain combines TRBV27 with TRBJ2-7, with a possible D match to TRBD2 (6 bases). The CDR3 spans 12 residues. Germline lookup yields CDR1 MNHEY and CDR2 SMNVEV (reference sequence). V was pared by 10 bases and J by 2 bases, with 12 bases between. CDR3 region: CATGGGAYEQYF. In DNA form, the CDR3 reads TGTGCCACAGGAGGCGGGGCCTACGAGCAGTACTTC.

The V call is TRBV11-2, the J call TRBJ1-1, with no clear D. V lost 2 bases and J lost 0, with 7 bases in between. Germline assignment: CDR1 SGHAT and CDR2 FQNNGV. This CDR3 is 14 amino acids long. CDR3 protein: CASSLNPMNTEAFF. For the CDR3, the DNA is TGTGCCAGCAGCTTAAACCCCATGAACACTGAAGCTTTCTTT.

DNA of the CDR3: TGTGCCAGCAGCTTCCTACTAGGGACTAGCGGCGGCACTTACGAGCAGTACTTC. This encodes CASSFLLGTSGGTYEQYF. V and J are TRBV13 and TRBJ2-7; TRBD2 agrees at 11 bases. The V and J ends lost 3 bases and 4 bases, in that order; junction bases with no gene match: 14. Germline CDR1 reads PRHDT; CDR2 reads FYEKMQ (reference sequence). The CDR3 is 18 amino acids.

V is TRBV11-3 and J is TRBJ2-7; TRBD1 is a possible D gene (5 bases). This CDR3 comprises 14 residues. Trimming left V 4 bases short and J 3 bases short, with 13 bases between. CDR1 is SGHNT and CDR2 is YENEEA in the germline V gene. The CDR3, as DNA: TGTGCCAGCAGCTACAGGACCGCCATCTACGAGCAGTACTTC. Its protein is CASSYRTAIYEQYF.

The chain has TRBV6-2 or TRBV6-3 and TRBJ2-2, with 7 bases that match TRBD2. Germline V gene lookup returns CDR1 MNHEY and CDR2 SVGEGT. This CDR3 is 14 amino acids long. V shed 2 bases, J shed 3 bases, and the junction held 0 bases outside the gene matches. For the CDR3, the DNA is TGTGCCAGCAGTTACGCGGGAGACACCGGGGAGCTGTTTTTT. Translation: CASSYAGDTGELFF.